What follows are 13 T cell receptor beta chains derived from one specimen sequenced in a study of beta chain features in type 1 diabetes. Study results and caveats: Type 1 diabetes patients showed a moderate but significant shortening of TCRB CDR3s in all four CD4+ subsets.

Of the isolated RNA, all was reverse transcribed, and so the sequenced material was expressed TCRB transcripts. Sequencing was performed with immunoSEQ multiplex PCR; in TCRdb, only in-frame clones are kept and a portion is missing. The repertoire has a few hundred thousand clones, about 15% of them found once; the top ten carry roughly 0.015%. These receptors lack a known antigen. Sequenced sample: naive CD4+ T cells from blood. The receptors stem from a man aged 18 to 29 with type 1 diabetes.

This chain connects TRBV15 to TRBJ1-4; 9 nucleotides line up with TRBD1. The CDR3 sequence is 14 residues long. Germline V gene lookup returns CDR1 LNHNV and CDR2 YYDKDF (reference sequence). The V gene end was trimmed by 5 bases and the J gene end by 10 bases; junction bases not matched to a gene: 8. The chain's CDR3 is CATSADRGLGKLFF. The CDR3, as DNA: TGTGCCACCAGCGCGGACAGGGGTCTCGGAAAACTGTTTTTT.

V usage is TRBV30 and J usage is TRBJ2-5; 8 bases fit TRBD1. V shed 4 bases, J shed 5 bases, and the junction held 3 bases outside the gene matches. Germline V gene data show CDR1 as GTSNPN and CDR2 as SVGIG (reference sequence). The CDR3 has 12 amino acids. CDR3 loop: CAWTGGSETQYF. As DNA, the CDR3 is TGTGCCTGGACAGGGGGCTCGGAGACCCAGTACTTC.

V is TRBV18 and J is TRBJ2-3, with D perhaps TRBD2 (5 bases). The germline V gene encodes CDR1 KGHSH and CDR2 LQKENI. V lost 4 bases to trimming and J lost 2 bases, with 10 bases between them. The CDR3 has 14 residues. CDR3 coding DNA: TGTGCCAGCTCACGGCCCGGGAACACAGATACGCAGTATTTT. It codes for CASSRPGNTDTQYF.

This rearrangement joins TRBV28 to TRBJ2-1; D uncertain. Germline-derived CDR1 and CDR2 are MDHEN and SYDVKM. This CDR3 is built from 12 residues. The V and J ends lost 3 bases and 9 bases respectively, with 9 bases between them. The CDR3 region is CASSFTEFEQFF. The CDR3 DNA reads TGTGCCAGCAGTTTTACGGAGTTTGAGCAGTTCTTC.

The V and J genes are TRBV30 and TRBJ1-1; a weak D match, TRBD1 (5 bases). CDR1 is GTSNPN and CDR2 is SVGIG in the germline V gene (reference sequence). The CDR3 consists of 13 residues. V gave up 3 bases and J gave up 4 bases, with 12 bases separating them. The CDR3: CAWRRGGGTEAFF. CDR3 coding DNA: TGTGCCTGGAGGCGCGGGGGGGGCACTGAAGCTTTCTTT. The entire variable domain, with the rest obtained from reference TRBV30 and TRBJ1-1, is as follows: SQTIHQWPATLVQPVGSPLSLECTVEGTSNPNLYWYRQAAGRGLQLLFYSVGIGQISSEVPQNLSASRPQDRQFILSSKKLLLSDSGFYLCAWRRGGGTEAFFGQGTRLTVV.

This clone was counted a few times. The rearrangement joins TRBV5-1 to TRBJ2-2, with a possible D match to TRBD2 (6 bases). The CDR3 runs 16 residues. The germline V gene has CDR1 SGHRS and CDR2 YFSETQ. Trimming stripped 0 bases from V and 0 bases from J, with 9 bases between. The CDR3 region has the DNA TGCGCCAGCAGCTTGGTAGCGGTCGCGAACACCGGGGAGCTGTTTTTT. Protein product: CASSLVAVANTGELFF.

Details on this clone: The sample contains more than one DNA sequence encoding this CDR3. The chain recombines TRBV28 with TRBJ1-3; possible D gene TRBD1, 5 bases. CDR1 and CDR2 (germline): MDHEN, SYDVKM. The CDR3 is 14 amino acids. Trimming cost V 5 bases and J 0 bases, with 8 bases left between them. CDR3 sequence (DNA): TGTGCCAGCAGTCTCGACAGCTCTGGAAACACCATATATTTT. This sequence encodes CASSLDSSGNTIYF.

The chain links TRBV7-9 to TRBJ2-3; TRBD2 is a possible D gene (5 bases). There are 13 residues in the CDR3. The V and J ends lost 5 bases and 3 bases respectively, with 9 bases between them. From germline, CDR1 is SEHNR and CDR2 FQNEAQ (reference sequence). CDR3 loop: CASSVGLTDTQYF. DNA of the CDR3: TGTGCCAGCAGCGTCGGACTGACAGATACGCAGTATTTT.

The genes are TRBV18 and TRBJ2-2, with 7 bases aligning to TRBD2. The V and J ends lost 6 bases and 5 bases, in that order; junction bases with no gene match: 12. Germline lookup yields CDR1 KGHSH and CDR2 LQKENI. This CDR3 is 16 amino acids long. The CDR3 nucleotides are TGTGCCAGCTCCGTCCTGGCGGGAGAGGAAACCGGGGAGCTGTTTTTT. Translation: CASSVLAGEETGELFF.

This chain uses TRBV4-3 with TRBJ1-1, with 9 bases that match TRBD1. Germline CDR1 and CDR2: LGHNA and YSLEER. V trimming: 0 bases; J trimming: 5 bases; junction bases outside the gene matches: 10. CDR3 length: 17 residues. The CDR3 DNA follows: TGCGCCAGCAGCCAAGATATGGGGGACAGGGTTTTAACTGAAGCTTTCTTT. The encoded protein is CASSQDMGDRVLTEAFF.

This clone appeared a few times. V usage is TRBV4-1 and J usage is TRBJ1-5, with D possibly TRBD1 on 5 matching bases. The germline CDR1 and CDR2 sequences are MGHRA and YSYEKL. Trimming stripped 0 bases from V and 8 bases from J, with 14 bases between. The CDR3 runs 15 residues. CDR3 sequence: CASSQDSAGREPQHF. CDR3 in DNA: TGCGCCAGCAGCCAAGATTCGGCAGGGAGGGAGCCCCAGCATTTT.

A few counts support this clone. CDR3 nucleotides: TGTGCCAGCAGCCCTGGACAGGGACTTGCTGGCTACACCTTC. Residues: CASSPGQGLAGYTF. The J gene is TRBJ1-2, the V gene TRBV2, with 8 nucleotides matching TRBD1. This CDR3 spans 14 amino acids. The J segment lost 7 bases and the V segment lost 6 bases, leaving 10 bases of the junction unmatched. Germline V lookup: CDR1 SNHLY, CDR2 FYNNEI. Together with reference TRBV2 and TRBJ1-2, the CDR3 gives the full variable domain: EPEVTQTPSHQVTQMGQEVILRCVPISNHLYFYWYRQILGQKVEFLVSFYNNEISEKSEIFDDQFSVERPDGSNFTLKIRSTKLEDSAMYFCASSPGQGLAGYTFGSGTRLTVV.

This clone was recorded a few times. This chain joins TRBV29-1 and TRBJ1-2; 10 positions match TRBD1. The germline gives CDR1 SQVTM, CDR2 ANQGSEA. Germline trimming cut 7 bases from V and 4 bases from J; bases unmatched to any gene: 12. This CDR3 is built from 15 residues. DNA for the CDR3: TGCAGCGATAAAATAGCCGGGACAGGGGCCTATGGCTACACCTTC. Residues: CSDKIAGTGAYGYTF.